This passage covers 31 T cell receptor beta chains from one sample sequenced in a study of blood T cell repertoires in COVID-19. Assay used: immunoSEQ multiplex PCR; TCRdb lists only in-frame clones, some missing. The data show 200,000 to 250,000 clones, with 80% to 90% seen just once and 4% to 4.5% held by the top ten. The source material was peripheral blood. Receptors were obtained from a man over 45 with acute or convalescent COVID-19.

V is TRBV6-5 and J is TRBJ1-2; 9 nucleotides agree with TRBD1. V dropped 4 bases and J dropped 8; count of bases not matched to a gene: 8. Germline V gene data show CDR1 as MNHEY and CDR2 as SVGAGI. There are 14 residues in the CDR3. DNA of the CDR3: TGTGCCAGCAGTTTGGACAGGGGATTTTACGGCTACACCTTC. Translated, it gives CASSLDRGFYGYTF.

The chain links TRBV6-5 to TRBJ1-2, with a tentative D call TRBD1 (5 bases). V was shortened by 7 bases and J by 6 bases, with 21 bases between the two germline ends. This CDR3 has 15 amino acids. Germline loops: CDR1 MNHEY, CDR2 SVGAGI. CDR3 nucleotides: TGTGCCAGCACCTTATGGGGACTGAACTATGATGGCTACACCTTC. Amino acid sequence: CASTLWGLNYDGYTF.

This clone was detected once. J is TRBJ2-4 and V is TRBV5-6, with TRBD2 as a possible D gene (6 bases). This CDR3 is built from 13 residues. CDR1 and CDR2 (germline): SGHDT, YYEEEE. V lost 5 bases to trimming and J lost 8 bases, with 14 bases between them. The CDR3 loop is CASSYSSGDIQYF. CDR3 DNA sequence: TGTGCCAGCAGTTACTCGTCGGGGGACATTCAGTACTTC. The whole variable domain, filled in from reference TRBV5-6 and TRBJ2-4, reads DAGVTQSPTHLIKTRGQQVTLRCSPKSGHDTVSWYQQALGQGPQFIFQYYEEEERQRGNFPDRFSGHQFPNYSSELNVNALLLGDSALYLCASSYSSGDIQYFGAGTRLSVL.

This rearrangement joins TRBV19 to TRBJ2-7; 7 bases line up with TRBD1. This CDR3 is built from 13 residues. In germline, CDR1 is LNHDA, CDR2 SQIVND (reference sequence). With 4 bases clipped from V and 6 bases from J, the junction kept 6 bases outside the gene matches. In nucleotides, the CDR3 is TGTGCCAGTAGTAGGGACAGAGTAAGCGAGCAGTACTTC. Protein product: CASSRDRVSEQYF. Full variable domain (rest looked up from reference TRBV19 and TRBJ2-7): DGGITQSPKYLFRKEGQNVTLSCEQNLNHDAMYWYRQDPGQGLRLIYYSQIVNDFQKGDIAEGYSVSREKKESFPLTVTSAQKNPTAFYLCASSRDRVSEQYFGPGTRLTVT.

The V gene is TRBV5-1, the J gene TRBJ2-5; 7 nucleotides match TRBD1. J lost 4 bases, V lost 4 bases, and 13 bases had no gene match. Germline lookup yields CDR1 SGHRS and CDR2 YFSETQ. The CDR3 is made up of 16 amino acids. The CDR3 is CASSPRAGGMGETQYF. For the CDR3, the DNA is TGCGCCAGCAGCCCCCGCGCAGGGGGAATGGGAGAGACCCAGTACTTC.

The chain recombines TRBV28 with TRBJ1-2, with TRBD1 identical over 8 bases. The V and J ends lost 4 bases and 8 bases, in that order; junction bases with no gene match: 9. Germline V lookup: CDR1 MDHEN, CDR2 SYDVKM. The CDR3 loop spans 14 amino acids. The CDR3 DNA reads TGTGCCAGCAGTTCCGGACAGGGAATGCGCGGCTACACCTTC. Protein sequence: CASSSGQGMRGYTF.

The chain joins TRBV5-1 to TRBJ1-3; 7 bases agree with TRBD1. Trimming removed 0 bases from V and 0 bases from J; junction bases left unmatched: 6. The germline gives CDR1 SGHRS, CDR2 YFSETQ. This CDR3 spans 17 amino acids. Here the CDR3 reads CASSLVPTGDSGNTIYF. CDR3 nucleotides: TGCGCCAGCAGCTTGGTACCCACAGGGGACTCTGGAAACACCATATATTTT.

The CDR3 region is CASRTRTGIPPEAFF. CDR3 nucleotide sequence: TGTGCCAGCAGAACCCGGACAGGGATTCCCCCTGAAGCTTTCTTT. This chain connects TRBV2 to TRBJ1-1, with 8 bases fitting TRBD1. The CDR3 is made up of 15 amino acids. Germline loops: CDR1 SNHLY, CDR2 FYNNEI. V lost 6 bases and J lost 6; bases outside the gene matches: 12.

The J gene is TRBJ2-1, the V gene TRBV19; tentatively, D is TRBD2 (6 bases). With 0 bases removed from V and 4 bases from J, the gap between germline ends came to 16 bases. This CDR3 is 17 amino acids long. CDR1 and CDR2 (germline): LNHDA, SQIVND (reference sequence). CDR3 sequence reads: CASSIDPRDSGYNEQFF. For the CDR3, the DNA is TGTGCCAGTAGTATAGATCCCCGGGACTCCGGTTACAATGAGCAGTTCTTC.

The CDR3 loop is CASSRRQGADNEQFF. The CDR3 nucleotides are TGTGCCAGCAGCCGACGACAGGGGGCCGACAATGAGCAGTTCTTC. V is TRBV7-9 and J is TRBJ2-1, with 10 nucleotides matching TRBD1. Trimming took 5 bases from V and 5 from J; bases not matched to a gene: 6. Per the germline V gene, CDR1 is SEHNR and CDR2 is FQNEAQ (reference sequence). The CDR3 runs to 15 residues.

V and J are TRBV4-1 and TRBJ1-2, with 10 nucleotides matching TRBD1. CDR3 length equals 16 residues. CDR1 is MGHRA, CDR2 YSYEKL, per germline. V shed 2 bases, J shed 7 bases, and the junction held 10 bases outside the gene matches. The CDR3 reads CASSQRQRQGASGYTF. The CDR3 DNA reads TGCGCCAGCAGCCAAAGACAAAGACAGGGGGCGAGTGGCTACACCTTC.

This clone has just a few counts. This chain links TRBV5-4 with TRBJ1-6; a weak D match, TRBD1 (6 bases). The CDR3 contains 17 residues. Trimming stripped 0 bases from V and 2 bases from J, with 12 bases between. Germline V gene data show CDR1 as SGHNT and CDR2 as YYREEE (reference sequence). DNA of the CDR3: TGTGCCAGCAGCTTGGAGGTATCAGGGGCCTATAATTCACCCCTCCACTTT. Translation gives CASSLEVSGAYNSPLHF.

The chain is built from TRBV6-2 or TRBV6-3 and TRBJ1-4; 8 positions match TRBD1. Germline V CDR1 and CDR2: MNHEY, SVGEGT. Trimming took 2 bases from V and 8 from J; bases not matched to a gene: 10. The CDR3 extends over 16 amino acids. CDR3 sequence: CASSYVTTGAREKLFF. DNA for the CDR3: TGTGCCAGCAGTTACGTCACGACAGGGGCGAGGGAAAAACTGTTTTTT.

In DNA, the CDR3 is TGCGCCAGCAGCTGGAGGGGACAGGGGGCTGAAAAACTGTTTTTT. Its translation is CASSWRGQGAEKLFF. This chain links TRBV5-1 with TRBJ1-4; the match to TRBD1 covers 12 bases. The CDR3 length is 15 residues. J gave up 7 bases and V 3 bases, and 4 bases lay outside the gene matches. Per the germline V gene, CDR1 is SGHRS and CDR2 is YFSETQ.

The chain carries TRBV5-5 and TRBJ1-3; a possible D gene is TRBD1 (6 bases). Germline CDR1 SGHKS, CDR2 YYEKEE (reference sequence). V gave up 4 bases and J gave up 2 bases, with 13 bases separating them. The CDR3 length is 15 residues. The CDR3 DNA sequence: TGTGCCAGCAGCCCTCTAGGGGGAACTGGAAACACCATATATTTT. Its translation is CASSPLGGTGNTIYF. Drawing the rest from reference TRBV5-5 and TRBJ1-3, the complete variable domain is DAGVTQSPTHLIKTRGQQVTLRCSPISGHKSVSWYQQVLGQGPQFIFQYYEKEERGRGNFPDRFSARQFPNYSSELNVNALLLGDSALYLCASSPLGGTGNTIYFGEGSWLTVV.

This clone showed up just once. The gene calls are TRBV2 and TRBJ1-4, with D uncertain. Germline CDR1 is SNHLY and CDR2 is FYNNEI. The CDR3 spans 11 residues. With 4 bases removed from V and 15 bases from J, the gap between germline ends came to 12 bases. For the CDR3, the DNA is TGTGCCAGCAGTGTTCGAGAGAGGATGTTTTTT. Its translation is CASSVRERMFF.

The V gene is TRBV5-5, the J gene TRBJ2-2, with D possibly being TRBD2 (6 bases). The CDR3 is made up of 14 amino acids. In germline, CDR1 is SGHKS, CDR2 YYEKEE (reference sequence). V was clipped by 4 bases and J by 5 bases, with 12 bases between them. CDR3 residues: CASSHGTPTGELFF. As DNA, the CDR3 is TGTGCCAGCAGCCACGGGACTCCGACCGGGGAGCTGTTTTTT.

The CDR3: CASSEGGGRQPQHF. For the CDR3, the DNA is TGTGCCAGCAGTGAAGGGGGAGGCCGACAGCCCCAGCATTTT. The chain joins TRBV2 to TRBJ1-5, with unresolved D. Per germline, CDR1 SNHLY and CDR2 FYNNEI. The CDR3 runs 14 residues. V was shortened by 1 base and J by 7 bases, with 11 bases between the two germline ends.

The J gene is TRBJ1-6, the V gene TRBV5-1, with D uncertain. Germline V gives CDR1 SGHRS, CDR2 YFSETQ. This CDR3 comprises 15 residues. Trimming took 0 bases from V and 8 from J, leaving 12 bases between them. CDR3 residues: CASSLGGVPHSPLHF. The DNA of the CDR3 is TGCGCCAGCAGCTTGGGCGGGGTTCCGCATTCACCCCTCCACTTT. The full variable domain, its missing parts supplied by reference TRBV5-1 and TRBJ1-6, is KAGVTQTPRYLIKTRGQQVTLSCSPISGHRSVSWYQQTPGQGLQFLFEYFSETQRNKGNFPGRFSGRQFSNSRSEMNVSTLELGDSALYLCASSLGGVPHSPLHFGNGTRLTVT.

This clone was recorded only once. The chain combines TRBV5-1 with TRBJ1-6; 9 bases align to TRBD1. The CDR3 runs to 17 residues. The germline V gene has CDR1 SGHRS and CDR2 YFSETQ. J lost 9 bases, V lost 0 bases, and 10 bases had no gene match. The CDR3: CASSLEGMGQGGSPLHF. The CDR3 nucleotides read TGCGCCAGCAGCTTGGAGGGTATGGGACAGGGAGGTTCACCCCTCCACTTT.

The chain is built from TRBV13 and TRBJ1-3; 9 bases are a match to TRBD1. V was clipped by 4 bases and J by 3 bases; unmatched bases: 4. This CDR3 comprises 15 residues. CDR1 and CDR2 (germline): PRHDT, FYEKMQ (reference sequence). The CDR3 nucleotides are TGTGCCAGCAGCTGGACAGGGGCATATGGAAACACCATATATTTT. This codes for CASSWTGAYGNTIYF.

The rearrangement joins TRBV5-5 to TRBJ2-7; 7 nucleotides match TRBD1. V was clipped by 3 bases and J by 0 bases; unmatched bases: 6. Germline-derived CDR1 and CDR2 are SGHKS and YYEKEE (reference sequence). The CDR3 sequence is 15 residues long. The CDR3 reads CASSSSTGFSYEQYF. The CDR3 DNA reads as TGTGCCAGCAGCTCGTCGACAGGGTTCTCCTACGAGCAGTACTTC.

V is TRBV19 and J is TRBJ1-1, with no clear D. Trimming pared 4 bases from V and 1 base from J, leaving 7 bases between. CDR1 is LNHDA, CDR2 SQIVND, per germline (reference sequence). The CDR3 is made up of 13 amino acids. CDR3 sequence reads: CASSSLANTEAFF. The CDR3 region has the DNA TGTGCCAGTAGTAGTTTGGCGAACACTGAAGCTTTCTTT.

The chain recombines TRBV10-3 with TRBJ2-7; 9 bases agree with TRBD1. The ends lost 5 bases at V and 2 bases at J; junction bases unmatched: 4. From germline, CDR1 is ENHRY and CDR2 SYGVKD. The CDR3 contains 14 residues. CDR3 sequence reads: CAISPGTGTYEQYF. As DNA, the CDR3 is TGTGCCATCAGTCCCGGGACAGGGACCTACGAGCAGTACTTC.

This chain connects TRBV28 to TRBJ1-2; 8 bases match TRBD1. The V and J ends lost 4 bases and 5 bases, in that order; junction bases with no gene match: 6. The CDR3 sequence is 14 residues long. Germline CDR1 reads MDHEN; CDR2 reads SYDVKM. The CDR3 DNA reads TGTGCCAGCAGTTCCGGACAGGGAGCGTATGGCTACACCTTC. It yields the protein CASSSGQGAYGYTF.

The chain joins TRBV11-2 to TRBJ2-1; no clear D. CDR3 size: 13 residues. Germline V gives CDR1 SGHAT, CDR2 FQNNGV. Trimming left V 1 base short and J 4 bases short, with 5 bases between. The CDR3 nucleotides read TGTGCCAGCAGCTTAGCCAGATACAATGAGCAGTTCTTC. Translating it yields CASSLARYNEQFF. The full variable domain, with the rest looked up from reference TRBV11-2 and TRBJ2-1, is EAGVAQSPRYKIIEKRQSVAFWCNPISGHATLYWYQQILGQGPKLLIQFQNNGVVDDSQLPKDRFSAERLKGVDSTLKIQPAKLEDSAVYLCASSLARYNEQFFGPGTRLTVL.

This CDR3 reads CASSFVGEISSGANVLTF. The CDR3 DNA follows: TGCGCCAGCAGCTTTGTCGGGGAGATTAGCTCTGGGGCCAACGTCCTGACTTTC. The V and J genes are TRBV5-1 and TRBJ2-6; tentative D call: TRBD2 (5 bases). With 2 bases removed from V and 0 bases from J, the gap between germline ends came to 15 bases. Germline V CDR1 and CDR2: SGHRS, YFSETQ. This CDR3 has 18 residues. The complete variable domain, with remaining parts taken from reference TRBV5-1 and TRBJ2-6, reads KAGVTQTPRYLIKTRGQQVTLSCSPISGHRSVSWYQQTPGQGLQFLFEYFSETQRNKGNFPGRFSGRQFSNSRSEMNVSTLELGDSALYLCASSFVGEISSGANVLTFGAGSRLTVL.

This sequence joins TRBV2 and TRBJ2-3, with D tentatively TRBD2 (6 bases). This CDR3 is built from 18 residues. Trimming took off 5 bases at V and 0 bases at J, with 21 bases between the two ends. Germline V gene lookup returns CDR1 SNHLY and CDR2 FYNNEI. The CDR3: CASSWGDWLRKSTDTQYF. CDR3 bases: TGTGCCAGCAGTTGGGGGGACTGGCTAAGGAAAAGCACAGATACGCAGTATTTT.

The chain has TRBV7-9 and TRBJ1-5, with no clear D. Trimming shortened V by 4 bases and J by 5 bases, and 9 bases separated the two germline ends. This CDR3 spans 13 amino acids. Germline CDR1 SEHNR, CDR2 FQNEAQ (reference sequence). CDR3 nucleotides: TGTGCCAGCAGCTCCAGGCAGGATCAGCCCCAGCATTTT. It translates to CASSSRQDQPQHF.

The chain employs TRBV6-5 and TRBJ1-1; a possible D gene is TRBD1 (5 bases). CDR3 size: 14 residues. V shed 2 bases and J shed 4 bases, with 11 bases lying between them. The V gene's germline CDR1 is MNHEY and CDR2 SVGAGI. The CDR3 DNA reads TGTGCCAGCAGTTACGGGAGGGGATCCACTGAAGCTTTCTTT. Protein product: CASSYGRGSTEAFF.

The chain has TRBV5-1 and TRBJ2-3; 15 bases are shared with TRBD2. Germline CDR1 and CDR2: SGHRS and YFSETQ. Unmatched junction bases numbered 2, after V lost 3 bases and J lost 3 bases. The CDR3 consists of 16 residues. The CDR3 DNA reads TGCGCCAGCAGCTCGGGACTAGCGGGGGGAACAGATACGCAGTATTTT. It translates to CASSSGLAGGTDTQYF.